The entry that follows covers one T cell receptor (beta chain) sequence. Its target is not known. Each TRB cDNA library was prepared by 5' RACE (with UMI labels). Following a re-call of the 5' RACE reads, TCRdb has one entry per CDR3 protein and lacks DNA. This repertoire includes approximately 83,000 distinct CDR3 sequences. This CDR3 spans 13 amino acids. The data belong to a study of CXCR3-negative and CXCR3-positive naive CD8 T cells. Study summary: For each library, about 1.5 +/- 0.3 million TRB reads were obtained, some 130 million in total.

Study conclusions and caveats: For the naive subsets, surface CD5 was similar, and TCR strength was inferred from TRB CDR3 properties.

The gene calls are TRBV21-1 and TRBJ1-2; no DNA is available, so the TRBD1 call from TCRdb remains unchecked. TRBV21-1 is listed as a pseudogene. Input material: naive CXCR3- CD8+ T cells from blood. Regarding subset: CD45RO-CCR7+CD27+CD95- naive CD8+ T cells lacking CXCR3 (TNR3-). The sequence derives from a human donor in good health. Some clones in this sample may be carry-over from other donors' samples. The CDR3: CASSKEDRQGYTF.